Each of the 29 T cell receptor beta chains below was sequenced from the same sample in a study of cytomegalovirus exposure and HLA in healthy donors. TCRdb's copy holds only in-frame clones and misses some; the assay was immunoSEQ multiplex PCR. The sample lists 150,000 to 200,000 clones, around 87% seen once, with approximately 1.5% in the top ten. Sequenced sample: PBMCs. These receptors were taken from a woman aged 30 to 39 in good health and CMV-seronegative.

This clone was detected only a few times. The chain employs TRBV15 and TRBJ2-7, with D hard to call. Trimming stripped 0 bases from V and 9 bases from J, with 15 bases between. Per germline, CDR1 LNHNV and CDR2 YYDKDF (reference sequence). CDR3 length equals 14 residues. The CDR3 region has the DNA TGTGCCACCAGCAGAGATCCGGAGACCCGGGTGCAGTACTTC. This sequence encodes CATSRDPETRVQYF.

This rearrangement joins TRBV19 to TRBJ1-5; D is possibly TRBD1 (5 bases). Germline CDR1 reads LNHDA; CDR2 reads SQIVND (reference sequence). The CDR3 covers 14 residues. The germline V and J ends were trimmed by 3 bases and 5 bases, with 11 bases remaining between them. CDR3 region: CASSMQGGDQPQHF. The CDR3 DNA follows: TGTGCCAGTAGTATGCAGGGAGGCGATCAGCCCCAGCATTTT.

V and J are TRBV30 and TRBJ1-1, with D tentatively TRBD1 (5 bases). The CDR3 covers 15 residues. CDR1 GTSNPN and CDR2 SVGIG come from the germline V gene (reference sequence). Trimming removed 5 bases at V and 1 base at J, with 17 bases between. The CDR3 region has the DNA TGTGCCTGGGACAAGGATAGGGGCGCGAACACTGAAGCTTTCTTT. Its protein product is CAWDKDRGANTEAFF.

This chain joins TRBV5-1 and TRBJ1-2; no clear D. Trimming pared 0 bases from V and 6 bases from J, leaving 9 bases between. The germline V gene encodes CDR1 SGHRS and CDR2 YFSETQ. The CDR3 is made up of 13 amino acids. The CDR3 DNA reads as TGCGCCAGCAGCTTGGCGGAGGCCGATGGCTACACCTTC. Amino acids: CASSLAEADGYTF.

The chain links TRBV5-1 to TRBJ2-2; D ambiguous. V was shortened by 0 bases and J by 5 bases, with 8 bases between the two germline ends. Per the germline V gene, CDR1 is SGHRS and CDR2 is YFSETQ. This CDR3 spans 14 amino acids. The CDR3 DNA reads as TGCGCCAGCAGCTTGGCCCCCCTGACCGGGGAGCTGTTTTTT. Protein: CASSLAPLTGELFF.

This clone was seen only once. The chain recombines TRBV10-3 with TRBJ1-2; D is unresolved. Trimming left V 3 bases short and J 8 bases short, with 13 bases between. The CDR3 sequence is 13 residues long. Germline CDR1 ENHRY, CDR2 SYGVKD. The CDR3 bases are TGTGCCATCAGTGACGGGAGGTTAGGAGGCTACACCTTC. Encoded protein: CAISDGRLGGYTF.

The chain combines TRBV7-2 with TRBJ1-3; unclear D gene. This CDR3 spans 15 amino acids. Germline CDR1 reads SGHTA; CDR2 reads FQGNSA. V shed 8 bases and J shed 0 bases, with 14 bases lying between them. This CDR3 reads CASGMLSVSGNTIYF. CDR3 bases: TGTGCCAGCGGAATGTTGAGCGTCTCTGGAAACACCATATATTTT.

The chain recombines TRBV9 with TRBJ2-7; tentatively, D is TRBD1 (5 bases). The CDR3 contains 14 residues. V shed 3 bases and J shed 1 base, with 11 bases lying between them. The germline CDR1 and CDR2 sequences are SGDLS and YYNGEE. CDR3 sequence reads: CASSAEDMSYEQYF. The DNA of the CDR3 is TGTGCCAGCAGCGCAGAGGACATGTCCTACGAGCAGTACTTC.

The CDR3 sequence is CASSSTRGPYNEQFF. The CDR3 nucleotides read TGCGCCAGCAGCTCTACTAGAGGCCCCTACAATGAGCAGTTCTTC. This rearrangement joins TRBV5-1 to TRBJ2-1, with a weak D call TRBD2 (5 bases). The CDR3 contains 15 residues. CDR1 is SGHRS, CDR2 YFSETQ, per germline. V lost 3 bases and J 2 bases, leaving 12 bases between the germline ends.

This chain uses TRBV6-5 with TRBJ2-3; tentatively, D is TRBD1 (6 bases). Germline lookup yields CDR1 MNHEY and CDR2 SVGAGI. This CDR3 is built from 13 residues. Between the trimmed V and J ends, which lost 6 bases and 3 bases, there was a span of 10 bases. The CDR3 loop is CASRQGVTDTQYF. CDR3 DNA sequence: TGTGCCAGCAGACAGGGAGTTACAGATACGCAGTATTTT.

V is TRBV27 and J is TRBJ2-2, with TRBD1 as a possible D gene (6 bases). V dropped 5 bases and J dropped 0 bases, with 10 bases sitting between them. This CDR3 spans 15 amino acids. CDR1 is MNHEY, CDR2 SMNVEV, per germline (reference sequence). In nucleotides, the CDR3 is TGTGCCAGCAGTAACAGGGTGACGAACACCGGGGAGCTGTTTTTT. Encoded protein: CASSNRVTNTGELFF.

The V and J genes are TRBV9 and TRBJ2-3; a weak D match, TRBD1 (6 bases). Trimming left V 0 bases short and J 2 bases short, with 10 bases between. The CDR3 sequence is 15 residues long. Germline CDR1 SGDLS, CDR2 YYNGEE. The CDR3 region has the DNA TGTGCCAGCAGCGTAGTGGGACAAACCACAGATACGCAGTATTTT. Protein sequence: CASSVVGQTTDTQYF.

A few counts support this clone. The chain combines TRBV19 with TRBJ1-1; D unresolved. Germline lookup yields CDR1 LNHDA and CDR2 SQIVND (reference sequence). The V and J ends lost 7 bases and 0 bases respectively, with 6 bases between them. This CDR3 is built from 12 residues. CDR3 bases: TGTGCCAGTATAGCGCTGAACACTGAAGCTTTCTTT. This encodes CASIALNTEAFF.

This clone was picked up a small number of times. This chain connects TRBV5-1 to TRBJ1-6; a weak D match, TRBD1 (5 bases). The CDR3 runs to 15 residues. Per the germline V gene, CDR1 is SGHRS and CDR2 is YFSETQ. Deletions cut 0 bases from V and 10 bases from J, with 14 bases between. The CDR3 DNA is TGCGCCAGCAGCTTGGTCTCCCGGAGGGACTCACCCCTCCACTTT. Residues: CASSLVSRRDSPLHF.

This rearrangement joins TRBV6-1 to TRBJ1-2; D may be TRBD1 (5 bases). The V end was cut by 6 bases, the J end by 3 bases, with 17 bases between. Germline CDR1 reads MNHNS; CDR2 reads SASEGT. The length of the CDR3 is 15 residues. CDR3 coding DNA: TGTGCCAGCAGCCCGAAACCCCAGGGCCACTATGGCTACACCTTC. Its translation: CASSPKPQGHYGYTF.

The chain carries TRBV27 and TRBJ2-2, with D uncertain. CDR1 is MNHEY, CDR2 SMNVEV, per germline (reference sequence). The CDR3 extends over 13 amino acids. V lost 6 bases to trimming and J lost 6 bases, with 11 bases between them. The CDR3 DNA follows: TGTGCCAGCAGACCAAGGCTAGCCGGGGAGCTGTTTTTT. This sequence encodes CASRPRLAGELFF.

The chain employs TRBV29-1 and TRBJ2-3; 10 bases align to TRBD2. CDR3 length: 14 amino acids. Per the germline V gene, CDR1 is SQVTM and CDR2 is ANQGSEA. The V gene end was trimmed by 6 bases and the J gene end by 6 bases; junction bases not matched to a gene: 9. The DNA of the CDR3 is TGCAGCGTCCCCCTAGCGGGGGCTGGGGATACGCAGTATTTT. As protein: CSVPLAGAGDTQYF.

The chain couples TRBV4-1 to TRBJ2-7; TRBD1 matches 8 bases. V trimming: 3 bases; J trimming: 6 bases; junction bases outside the gene matches: 1. This CDR3 is built from 12 residues. CDR1 MGHRA and CDR2 YSYEKL come from the germline V gene. The CDR3 nucleotides read TGCGCCAGCAGCCACGACAGGGGCGAGCAGTACTTC. The encoded protein is CASSHDRGEQYF.

The chain is built from TRBV9 and TRBJ2-3, with TRBD2 as a possible D gene (6 bases). CDR1 SGDLS and CDR2 YYNGEE come from the germline V gene. This CDR3 has 15 amino acids. The V end was cut by 0 bases, the J end by 0 bases, with 8 bases between. The CDR3 loop reads CASSVGGDSTDTQYF. DNA of the CDR3: TGTGCCAGCAGCGTAGGCGGGGATAGCACAGATACGCAGTATTTT.

The V call is TRBV15, the J call TRBJ2-1; TRBD2 is a possible D gene (5 bases). The germline V and J ends were trimmed by 5 bases and 3 bases, with 11 bases remaining between them. The CDR3 is made up of 14 amino acids. CDR1 and CDR2 from the germline V gene are LNHNV and YYDKDF (reference sequence). The chain's CDR3 is CATSRREIYNEQFF. In DNA form, the CDR3 reads TGTGCCACCAGCCGACGGGAAATCTACAATGAGCAGTTCTTC.

This chain uses TRBV5-6 with TRBJ1-5, with 7 bases identical to TRBD1. The CDR3 sequence is 16 residues long. Trimming at V came to 0 bases and at J to 4 bases, leaving 7 bases not matched to a gene. CDR1 SGHDT and CDR2 YYEEEE come from the germline V gene. This CDR3 is CASSLAQGMGNQPQHF. The CDR3 nucleotides read TGTGCCAGCAGCTTGGCACAGGGGATGGGGAATCAGCCCCAGCATTTT.

This sequence joins TRBV11-2 and TRBJ1-3; 8 bases agree with TRBD1. Germline assignment: CDR1 SGHAT and CDR2 FQNNGV. The CDR3 extends over 17 amino acids. Trimming took 5 bases from V and 1 from J; bases not matched to a gene: 10. This CDR3 is CASSQRTGPISGNTIYF. CDR3 nucleotides: TGTGCCAGCAGCCAAAGGACAGGGCCCATTTCTGGAAACACCATATATTTT.

This clone was seen more than once but under ten times. The chain joins TRBV6-1 to TRBJ1-5; D ambiguous. The CDR3 runs to 14 residues. Trimming shortened V by 0 bases and J by 4 bases, and 7 bases separated the two germline ends. Germline V lookup: CDR1 MNHNS, CDR2 SASEGT. The CDR3, as DNA: TGTGCCAGCAGTGAAGCGGCCGCTAATCAGCCCCAGCATTTT. This codes for CASSEAAANQPQHF.

The chain employs TRBV2 and TRBJ2-1, with D perhaps TRBD2 (7 bases). Germline V CDR1 and CDR2: SNHLY, FYNNEI. V dropped 5 bases and J dropped 0 bases, with 11 bases sitting between them. This CDR3 has 15 amino acids. This chain's CDR3 is CASSSRGASYNEQFF. The CDR3 DNA sequence: TGTGCCAGCAGTAGCCGGGGGGCCTCCTACAATGAGCAGTTCTTC.

The chain recombines TRBV4-2 with TRBJ2-5, with a tentative D call TRBD2 (6 bases). CDR3 length equals 21 residues. The germline V gene has CDR1 LGHNA and CDR2 YNFKEQ. V was cut by 1 base and J by 6 bases, with 33 bases left in between. CDR3: CASSQAPPISPYGWGGKTQYF. The CDR3 nucleotides read TGTGCCAGCAGCCAAGCCCCACCCATATCGCCATATGGGTGGGGCGGGAAGACCCAGTACTTC.

This clone was observed a single time. The chain couples TRBV4-3 to TRBJ2-7; D perhaps matches TRBD2 (5 bases). The CDR3 is 16 residues long. In germline, CDR1 is LGHNA, CDR2 YSLEER. With 0 bases removed from V and 5 bases from J, the gap between germline ends came to 17 bases. The chain's CDR3 is CASSQDSRGLANEQYF. The DNA of the CDR3 is TGCGCCAGCAGCCAAGATTCCCGCGGGCTAGCTAACGAGCAGTACTTC.

This sequence joins TRBV13 and TRBJ1-2, with D possibly being TRBD1 (5 bases). The CDR3 is 16 amino acids. Germline loops: CDR1 PRHDT, CDR2 FYEKMQ (reference sequence). V lost 0 bases and J 4 bases, leaving 15 bases between the germline ends. Written as DNA, the CDR3 is TGTGCCAGCAGCTTAGGGGCAGGGCCCGGTTCCTATGGCTACACCTTC. It codes for CASSLGAGPGSYGYTF.

This sequence joins TRBV7-8 and TRBJ1-5, with D possibly matching TRBD1 (6 bases). The CDR3 consists of 15 residues. Germline loops: CDR1 SGHVS, CDR2 FQNEAQ. The V end lost 2 bases, the J end lost 1 base, and 9 bases lay between the germline ends. The CDR3 DNA is TGTGCCAGCAGCTTATCAGGGGTGAGCAATCAGCCCCAGCATTTT. Residues: CASSLSGVSNQPQHF. The full variable domain, rest sourced from reference TRBV7-8 and TRBJ1-5, is GAGVSQSPRYKVAKRGQDVALRCDPISGHVSLFWYQQALGQGPEFLTYFQNEAQLDKSGLPSDRFFAERPEGSVSTLKIQRTQQEDSAVYLCASSLSGVSNQPQHFGDGTRLSIL.

This clone is a singleton in its sample. DNA of the CDR3: TGTGCCAGTAGTGCAAAGCCACTTCAGCCCCAGCATTTT. Protein product: CASSAKPLQPQHF. The chain employs TRBV19 and TRBJ1-5; D not resolved. This CDR3 spans 13 amino acids. Germline V gene lookup returns CDR1 LNHDA and CDR2 SQIVND (reference sequence). Trimming took off 5 bases at V and 6 bases at J, with 11 bases between the two ends.